This T cell receptor (beta chain) was captured in a study of blood T cells in healthy people across ages (dated by TCRdb to 2014 to 2015). About the study as a whole: In model experiments, roughly one uniquely barcoded TCR beta cDNA molecule per two T cells was captured by template switching. To avoid experimental bias, donors of different ages were spread randomly across the sequencing lanes. The donors were split into four age groups: young (average about 15 years), middle-aged (roughly 39), aged (over 55) and long-lived (82). The study measured age-related changes in TCR beta repertoire diversity using deep sequencing normalized with unique cDNA molecular identifiers. Two additional independent replicas of 1 million unique cDNA reads from the same blood draw were analyzed for two donors (one aged 18 to 30 and one aged 80 or older). What the research found in general, with its limitations: As age increased, observed TCR beta diversity per million T cells dropped in a roughly linear way, and a significant reduction was already evident by age roughly 36. Compared with the aged group, more naive CD4+ T cells, fewer expanded clones and increased TCR diversity were shown by the long-lived group, suggesting age selection. Donor CMV infection status was unknown, potentially confounding age-related changes in expanded clonotypes. Estimates of total diversity from one million sequenced T cells were regarded as lower bounds and underestimates. Bulk unsorted PBMC profiling prevented conclusive comparison of naive and antigen-experienced compartments. There was a strong correlation between observed TCR beta diversity and the percentage of naive T cells measured by flow cytometry.

In the case of this clonotype: Which antigen it targets is not known. No qualities accompany the bases; no much larger clone lies one base away.

Donors were a few dozen systemically healthy Caucasian individuals from Russia aged roughly 6 to 90 years. Ten milliliters of peripheral blood were drawn from each donor into EDTA-treated Vacutainer tubes. PBMCs were isolated by Ficoll-Paque density-gradient centrifugation, with at least 7 million obtained per sample. Total RNA was extracted from PBMCs with Trizol reagent, with at least 6 micrograms obtained per sample. For every donor, an aliquot of PBMCs went through flow cytometry to measure the percentages of naive CD45RAhigh/CD27high T cells. Library method: 5' RACE. Instrument used: Illumina HiSeq 2500. A second PCR of roughly 6 to 12 cycles was performed with a sample-barcoded 5' primer and a J-beta primer mix. A unique molecular identifier was introduced onto each TCR beta cDNA molecule by a template-switch 5' adaptor carrying 12 random nucleotides. Each sample yielded at least 2.5 million CDR3-containing paired-end reads. The Mint cDNA synthesis kit, primed by a TRBC-specific oligonucleotide, was used to synthesize first-strand cDNA from all RNA. After uracil-DNA glycosylase treatment, a first 18-cycle PCR used universal primers M1SS and BC2_uni_R on all cDNA. The source study handled its data this way. Normalization of each sample was performed by random selection of 1 million high-quality reads, each carrying a distinct molecular identifier. Instead of being binned into consensus sequences, reads with shared molecular identifiers were discarded. CDR3 identification, clonotype clustering and error correction used MiTCR with a Q25 quality threshold and the strictest error-elimination algorithm. A nonparametric unseen species model with Euler transformation was used to estimate lower-bound total TCR beta diversity. TCRdb itself trimmed the public reads at Q25 with fastp, ran MiXCR and retained productive beta chains. Rows merge per CDR3 protein into single entries with the most common DNA and genes. V and J calls and clone size were set by TCRdb, not the authors. The sample yields around 620,000 distinct CDR3 sequences; 25% to 30% were counted once. The top ten hold around 18% of the sample.

Sequences were obtained from blood. The clonotype was recovered from a woman aged 70 to 79 in good health.

The sequenced DNA: TGTGCCACCAGTGCAGGGGGGCCCCAGCATTTT. Its translation reads: CATSAGGPQHF. The rearranged chain carries TRBV24-1 and TRBJ1-5, and TRBD1 matches 7 of the central bases. The germline V gene yields KGHDR for CDR1 and SFDVKD for CDR2. The CDR3 runs 11 amino acids, cysteine and phenylalanine included. Kept here is only the CDR3 DNA, which spans 33 bases and is read in frame from base 1. The junction shows trimming of 5 bases on V and 9 bases on J, and the gene matches do not reach 0 bases of it.